Each of the 24 T cell receptor beta chains below was sequenced from the same sample in a study of T-cell reconstitution after alpha-beta-depleted transplantation in children. The TCRbeta library was prepared with unique molecular identifiers. TCRdb used MiXCR to reprocess the PCR reads, holding one entry per CDR3 protein. The sample holds hundreds of thousands of distinct CDR3 sequences; under 15% are singletons and the top ten take roughly 5.4%. The source material was PBMCs from the stem cell graft donor, sampled from the stem cell graft. The receptor source for this set is a human donor who donated a stem cell graft to a child with combined immunodeficiency.

There are a few counts of this clonotype. The chain links TRBV4-3 to TRBJ2-3; perhaps TRBD2 as D (5 bases). CDR1 and CDR2 from the germline V gene are LGHNA and YSLEER. The length of the CDR3 is 13 residues. V shed 3 bases and J shed 6 bases, with 10 bases lying between them. The CDR3 DNA reads as TGCGCCAGCAGCCACCCCCCGGGGGATACGCAGTATTTT. Protein: CASSHPPGDTQYF.

This clonotype was observed a handful of times. The chain carries TRBV18 and TRBJ2-7; no clear D gene. V was shortened by 0 bases and J by 5 bases, with 11 bases between the two germline ends. CDR1 and CDR2 (germline): KGHSH, LQKENI. The CDR3 extends over 14 amino acids. For the CDR3, the DNA is TGTGCCAGCTCACCACCGCTTCGGACGCACGAGCAGTACTTC. Its protein product is CASSPPLRTHEQYF.

The rearrangement links TRBV5-6 to TRBJ2-5; 7 nucleotides align to TRBD2. This CDR3 is 16 amino acids long. CDR1 and CDR2 from the germline V gene are SGHDT and YYEEEE. V dropped 0 bases and J dropped 3; count of bases not matched to a gene: 8. CDR3 sequence: CASSLAGGRMEETQYF. CDR3 bases: TGTGCCAGCAGCTTGGCCGGGGGGAGGATGGAAGAGACCCAGTACTTC.

This clonotype was seen more than once but under ten times. The chain uses TRBV6-1 and TRBJ2-7; TRBD1 is a possible D gene (5 bases). Germline CDR1 and CDR2: MNHNS and SASEGT. This CDR3 spans 13 amino acids. V lost 6 bases and J lost 1, with 10 bases in between. Here the CDR3 reads CASRETESYEQYF. The CDR3 bases are TGTGCCAGCAGGGAGACAGAATCCTACGAGCAGTACTTC.

A few counts support this clonotype. This sequence joins TRBV29-1 and TRBJ2-7, with TRBD1 matching over 11 bases. Germline lookup yields CDR1 SQVTM and CDR2 ANQGSEA. With 5 bases clipped from V and 3 bases from J, the junction kept 3 bases outside the gene matches. The CDR3 totals 13 residues. CDR3 loop: CSVRDRGNYEQYF. CDR3 coding DNA: TGCAGCGTTAGGGACAGGGGGAACTACGAGCAGTACTTC.

This clonotype has just a few counts. This sequence joins TRBV3-1 and TRBJ2-3; either TRBD1 or TRBD2 may fit D (5 bases each). Trimming shortened V by 3 bases and J by 1 base, and 14 bases separated the two germline ends. The CDR3 is 16 residues long. Germline CDR1 is LGHDT and CDR2 is YNNKEL (reference sequence). For the CDR3, the DNA is TGTGCCAGCAGCCATAGACTTCCGGGGCGCACAGATACGCAGTATTTT. Its translation: CASSHRLPGRTDTQYF.

This clonotype has a handful of counts. The V and J genes are TRBV18 and TRBJ2-5, with D possibly matching TRBD2 (5 bases). The CDR3 contains 15 residues. The germline V gene encodes CDR1 KGHSH and CDR2 LQKENI. V was shortened by 2 bases and J by 1 base, with 11 bases between the two germline ends. CDR3 amino acids: CASSPFNGVQETQYF. Written as DNA, the CDR3 is TGTGCCAGCTCACCATTCAACGGGGTCCAAGAGACCCAGTACTTC.

The genes are TRBV30 and TRBJ2-3; 10 bases map to TRBD2. The germline V gene encodes CDR1 GTSNPN and CDR2 SVGIG (reference sequence). There are 17 residues in the CDR3. With 5 bases clipped from V and 0 bases from J, the junction kept 11 bases outside the gene matches. CDR3 residues: CAWDRTLAGSSTDTQYF. The CDR3 DNA follows: TGTGCCTGGGATAGGACACTAGCGGGGTCTAGCACAGATACGCAGTATTTT.

At least ten counts were recorded for this clonotype. The V call is TRBV20-1, the J call TRBJ1-4; no firm D call. CDR3 length: 10 amino acids. In germline, CDR1 is DFQATT, CDR2 SNEGSKA (reference sequence). Trimming took 6 bases from V and 11 from J, leaving 10 bases between them. This CDR3 is CSAAGPKLFF. The CDR3 nucleotides are TGCAGTGCCGCCGGGCCCAAACTGTTTTTT.

This clonotype has more than one count but fewer than ten. The chain couples TRBV7-2 to TRBJ2-7; 8 positions agree with TRBD1. The CDR3 consists of 17 residues. The J segment lost 1 base and the V segment lost 1 base, leaving 9 bases of the junction unmatched. Germline loops: CDR1 SGHTA, CDR2 FQGNSA. CDR3 residues: CASSLGLRDRPSYEQYF. The CDR3 DNA follows: TGTGCCAGCAGCTTAGGGTTAAGGGACAGGCCTTCCTACGAGCAGTACTTC.

V is TRBV5-5 and J is TRBJ2-7; D possibly corresponds to TRBD1 (6 bases). Trimming left V 4 bases short and J 5 bases short, with 19 bases between. This CDR3 comprises 15 residues. The germline V gene encodes CDR1 SGHKS and CDR2 YYEKEE (reference sequence). CDR3 sequence: CASSPTGTRANEQYF. The DNA for the CDR3 is TGTGCCAGCAGCCCGACCGGGACAAGGGCCAACGAGCAGTACTTC.

This clonotype was counted many times. This sequence joins TRBV5-6 and TRBJ2-5, with 7 bases matching TRBD1. The CDR3 contains 15 residues. Trimming cost V 4 bases and J 2 bases; bases outside gene matches: 8. Germline values: CDR1 SGHDT, CDR2 YYEEEE. DNA for the CDR3: TGTGCCAGCAGCCGTGTCTACAGGGGTCAAGAGACCCAGTACTTC. Translated, it gives CASSRVYRGQETQYF.

CDR3 sequence (DNA): TGTGCCAGCAGCTTAGTTTCCGTAACCTACGAGCAGTACTTC. Translating it yields CASSLVSVTYEQYF. The chain is built from TRBV13 and TRBJ2-7, with D uncertain. CDR3 length equals 14 residues. V lost 1 base, J lost 2 bases, and 9 bases lay in between. The germline CDR1 and CDR2 sequences are PRHDT and FYEKMQ (reference sequence).

This clonotype appeared a few times. V is TRBV7-2 and J is TRBJ2-3; D not certain. Germline V CDR1 and CDR2: SGHTA, FQGNSA. The CDR3 length is 14 residues. V was shortened by 1 base and J by 4 bases, with 9 bases between the two germline ends. This CDR3 is CASSLVPRPDTQYF. The CDR3 DNA follows: TGTGCCAGCAGCTTAGTCCCGCGGCCAGATACGCAGTATTTT.

This clonotype was seen at least ten times. The chain combines TRBV10-3 with TRBJ2-7, with D maybe TRBD1 (6 bases). The CDR3 runs to 11 residues. Germline assignment: CDR1 ENHRY and CDR2 SYGVKD. With 6 bases removed from V and 5 bases from J, the gap between germline ends came to 8 bases. The CDR3 DNA is TGTGCCATCAGGGCAGGGGACGAGCAGTACTTC. Residues: CAIRAGDEQYF.

The chain links TRBV7-9 to TRBJ1-1, with TRBD1 identical over 8 bases. Germline lookup yields CDR1 SEHNR and CDR2 FQNEAQ (reference sequence). This CDR3 comprises 15 residues. The trim removed 5 bases at V and 4 bases at J, leaving 9 bases unmatched. CDR3 nucleotides: TGTGCCAGCAGCAGCGACAGGGGCCTATTCACTGAAGCTTTCTTT. Translated, it gives CASSSDRGLFTEAFF.

This clonotype appeared a few times. In nucleotides, the CDR3 is TGTGCCTGGAACCGTGTGGACACTGAAGCTTTCTTT. Residues: CAWNRVDTEAFF. V and J are TRBV30 and TRBJ1-1, with unresolved D. This CDR3 has 12 residues. The ends were cut back, 4 bases at V and 3 bases at J, with 9 bases in the middle. Germline V gives CDR1 GTSNPN, CDR2 SVGIG (reference sequence).

The chain has TRBV3-1 and TRBJ2-7, with D maybe TRBD2 (5 bases). Germline V CDR1 and CDR2: LGHDT, YNNKEL (reference sequence). The CDR3 has 14 amino acids. V was trimmed by 3 bases and J by 4 bases, leaving 13 bases between them. The chain's CDR3 is CASSQFPGVYEQYF. DNA of the CDR3: TGTGCCAGCAGCCAGTTTCCCGGGGTATACGAGCAGTACTTC.

This clonotype appeared a few times. The rearrangement joins TRBV6-1 to TRBJ2-2, with 11 positions matching TRBD2. Per the germline V gene, CDR1 is MNHNS and CDR2 is SASEGT. V was clipped by 5 bases and J by 4 bases; unmatched bases: 6. The CDR3 is 16 amino acids. DNA for the CDR3: TGTGCCAGCAGTATTAGCGGGGGGGCCTTCACCGGGGAGCTGTTTTTT. It encodes CASSISGGAFTGELFF.

The chain joins TRBV19 to TRBJ2-3; D remains unclear. Trimming removed 3 bases at V and 2 bases at J, with 3 bases between. Germline CDR1 reads LNHDA; CDR2 reads SQIVND (reference sequence). The CDR3 loop spans 12 amino acids. The CDR3 here is CASSMLTDTQYF. CDR3 bases: TGTGCCAGTAGTATGCTCACAGATACGCAGTATTTT.

This clonotype has more than one count but fewer than ten. The V gene is TRBV12-3 or TRBV12-4, the J gene TRBJ2-1; 9 bases map to TRBD1. V trimming: 6 bases; J trimming: 8 bases; junction bases outside the gene matches: 17. This CDR3 spans 17 amino acids. This CDR3 reads CASRRWTGEWRDDEQFF. The CDR3, as DNA: TGTGCCAGCAGGCGTTGGACAGGGGAATGGAGGGACGATGAGCAGTTCTTC.

V gene TRBV3-1 combines with J gene TRBJ2-7; 10 nucleotides line up with TRBD2. V lost 5 bases and J lost 2; bases outside the gene matches: 3. The CDR3 spans 14 residues. The germline CDR1 and CDR2 sequences are LGHDT and YNNKEL (reference sequence). The DNA for the CDR3 is TGTGCCAGCAGCGGACTAGCGGTAACCTACGAGCAGTACTTC. It specifies CASSGLAVTYEQYF.

About this clonotype: Just one base apart from a much larger clone, this may be a read error. V and J are TRBV12-3 or TRBV12-4 and TRBJ2-7; no reliable D call. The CDR3 runs to 14 residues. DNA of the CDR3: TGTGCCAGCAGGCTCTCCCGAGGCAACTACGGGCAGTACTTC. This gives the protein CASRLSRGNYGQYF.

This clonotype turned up a few times. The chain employs TRBV7-8 and TRBJ2-6, with 12 bases fitting TRBD1. With V trimmed by 0 bases and J by 2 bases, 5 bases remained unmatched. In germline, CDR1 is SGHVS, CDR2 FQNEAQ. The CDR3 is 19 residues long. The CDR3 nucleotides read TGTGCCAGCAGCTTAGCGGGACAGGGGGCCGTGACTGGGGCCAACGTCCTGACTTTC. Its protein product is CASSLAGQGAVTGANVLTF.